This TCR beta chain is from a study of blood T cell repertoires in COVID-19. Whole-study context: The samples span acute and convalescent COVID-19 from the United States, Italy and Spain. T cells, B-cell-depleted T cells, or PBMCs provided the cDNA or gDNA that served as material.

Seattle-derived patients entered the study during active infection and were followed longitudinally. Germline V lookup: CDR1 SNHLY, CDR2 FYNNEI. The CDR3 runs to 13 residues. The ends lost 9 bases at V and 1 base at J; junction bases unmatched: 3. Original methodology: Reference gene primer amplification gave nucleated cell count estimates. Assay: immunoSEQ multiplex PCR; the TCRdb copy retains only in-frame clones and omits some. V and J calls and clone size are given by that table; D and trimming were obtained from the DNA. This sample has 250,000 to 300,000 clones, with roughly 86% found just once.

The clonotype comes from a woman aged 25-40 years with COVID-19, enrolled during active disease. The J gene is TRBJ1-1, the V gene TRBV2; TRBD1 matches 9 bases. What was sequenced was peripheral blood. CDR3 in DNA: TGTGCCAGAACAGGGGGCCAGAACACTGAAGCTTTCTTT. Protein product: CARTGGQNTEAFF. The whole variable domain, remainder taken from reference TRBV2 and TRBJ1-1, is EPEVTQTPSHQVTQMGQEVILRCVPISNHLYFYWYRQILGQKVEFLVSFYNNEISEKSEIFDDQFSVERPDGSNFTLKIRSTKLEDSAMYFCARTGGQNTEAFFGQGTRLTVV.